This T cell receptor beta chain was recorded in a study of blood T cell repertoires in COVID-19. Across the whole study: Sites across the United States, Italy and Spain contributed samples from acute and convalescent COVID-19.

TCRdb's table, derived via immunoSEQ multiplex PCR, lists solely in-frame clones and lacks some. Of roughly 400,000 clones listed, around 87% are singletons. Germline CDR1 MNHEY, CDR2 SVGAGI. Trimming cost V 0 bases and J 1 base; bases outside gene matches: 2. CDR3 length: 16 amino acids. Followed longitudinally, the Seattle patients had been enrolled during active infection. The source is a woman aged 55-69 years with COVID-19, enrolled during active disease. This chain joins TRBV6-5 and TRBJ2-7, with 11 bases identical to TRBD1. Sequencing was performed on peripheral blood. The CDR3 nucleotides are TGTGCCAGCAGTTACTCGAGGGACAGGGGGTCCTACGAGCAGTACTTC. It specifies CASSYSRDRGSYEQYF.